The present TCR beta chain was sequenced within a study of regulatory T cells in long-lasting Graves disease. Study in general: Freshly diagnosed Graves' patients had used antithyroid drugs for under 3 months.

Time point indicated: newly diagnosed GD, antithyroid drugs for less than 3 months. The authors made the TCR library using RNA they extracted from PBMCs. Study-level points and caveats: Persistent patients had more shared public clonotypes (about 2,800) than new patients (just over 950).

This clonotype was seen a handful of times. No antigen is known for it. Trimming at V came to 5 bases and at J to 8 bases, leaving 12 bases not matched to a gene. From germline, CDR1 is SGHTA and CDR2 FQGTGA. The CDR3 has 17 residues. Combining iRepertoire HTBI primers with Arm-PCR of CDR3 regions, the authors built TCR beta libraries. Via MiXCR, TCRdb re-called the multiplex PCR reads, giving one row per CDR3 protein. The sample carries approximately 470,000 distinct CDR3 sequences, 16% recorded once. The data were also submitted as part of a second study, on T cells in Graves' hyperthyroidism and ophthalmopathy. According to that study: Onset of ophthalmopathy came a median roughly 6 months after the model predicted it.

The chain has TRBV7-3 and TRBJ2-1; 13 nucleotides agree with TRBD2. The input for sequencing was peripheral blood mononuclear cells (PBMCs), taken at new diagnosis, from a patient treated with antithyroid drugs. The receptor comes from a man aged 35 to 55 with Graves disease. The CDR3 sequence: CASSRQPGLAGSDEQFF. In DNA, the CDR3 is TGTGCCAGCAGCCGTCAACCGGGACTAGCGGGATCGGATGAGCAGTTCTTC.